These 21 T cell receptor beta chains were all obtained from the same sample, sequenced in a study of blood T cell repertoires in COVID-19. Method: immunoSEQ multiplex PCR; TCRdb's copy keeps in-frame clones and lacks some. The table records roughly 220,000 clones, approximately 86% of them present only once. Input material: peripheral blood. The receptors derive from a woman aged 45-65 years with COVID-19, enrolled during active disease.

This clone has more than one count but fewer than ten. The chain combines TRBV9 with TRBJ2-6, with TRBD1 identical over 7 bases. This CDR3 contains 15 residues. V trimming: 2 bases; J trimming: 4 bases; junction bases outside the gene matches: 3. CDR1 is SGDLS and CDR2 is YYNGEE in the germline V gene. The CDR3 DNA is TGTGCCAGCAGCGTGGGACAGTTCGGGGCCAACGTCCTGACTTTC. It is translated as CASSVGQFGANVLTF.

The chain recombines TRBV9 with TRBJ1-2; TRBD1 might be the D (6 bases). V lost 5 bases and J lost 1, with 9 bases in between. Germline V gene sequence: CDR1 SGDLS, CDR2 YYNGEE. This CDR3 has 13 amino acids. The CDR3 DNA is TGTGCCAGCAGAAACAGGGATAACTATGGCTACACCTTC. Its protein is CASRNRDNYGYTF.

CDR3 bases: TGTGCAAGTCGCTTAATACCCAGGGTGACTAATGAAAAACTGTTTTTT. Protein: CASRLIPRVTNEKLFF. The chain combines TRBV12-2 with TRBJ1-4; the table calls TRBD1, which could not be checked here. TRBV12-2 is designated a pseudogene. The CDR3 consists of 16 residues.

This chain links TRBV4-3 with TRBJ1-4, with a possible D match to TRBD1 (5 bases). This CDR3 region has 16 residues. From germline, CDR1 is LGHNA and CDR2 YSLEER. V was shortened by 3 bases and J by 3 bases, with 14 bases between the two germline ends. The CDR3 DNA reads TGCGCCAGCAGCCAGGGCCCCGGGACTGCTAATGAAAAACTGTTTTTT. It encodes CASSQGPGTANEKLFF.

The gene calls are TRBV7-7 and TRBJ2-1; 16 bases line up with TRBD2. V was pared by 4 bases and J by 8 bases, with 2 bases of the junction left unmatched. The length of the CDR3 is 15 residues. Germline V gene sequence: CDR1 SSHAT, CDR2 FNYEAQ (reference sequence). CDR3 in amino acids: CASSSGLAGGHEQFF. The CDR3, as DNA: TGTGCCAGCAGCTCGGGACTAGCGGGGGGGCATGAGCAGTTCTTC. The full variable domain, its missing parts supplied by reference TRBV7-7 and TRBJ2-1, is GAGVSQSPRYKVTKRGQDVTLRCDPISSHATLYWYQQALGQGPEFLTYFNYEAQPDKSGLPSDRFSAERPEGSISTLTIQRTEQRDSAMYRCASSSGLAGGHEQFFGPGTRLTVL.

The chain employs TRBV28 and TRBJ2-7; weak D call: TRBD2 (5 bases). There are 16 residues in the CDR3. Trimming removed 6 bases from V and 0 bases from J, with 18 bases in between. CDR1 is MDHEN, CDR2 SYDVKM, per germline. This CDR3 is CASSNNRGLSSYEQYF. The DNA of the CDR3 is TGTGCCAGCAGCAACAATCGAGGGTTAAGCTCCTACGAGCAGTACTTC.

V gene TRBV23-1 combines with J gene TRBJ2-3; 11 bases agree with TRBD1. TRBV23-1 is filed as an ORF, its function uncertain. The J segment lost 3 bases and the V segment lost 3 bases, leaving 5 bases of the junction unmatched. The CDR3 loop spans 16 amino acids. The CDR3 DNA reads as TGCGCCAGCAGTCACTCGGGACAGGGGGAGACAGATACGCAGTATTTT. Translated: CASSHSGQGETDTQYF.

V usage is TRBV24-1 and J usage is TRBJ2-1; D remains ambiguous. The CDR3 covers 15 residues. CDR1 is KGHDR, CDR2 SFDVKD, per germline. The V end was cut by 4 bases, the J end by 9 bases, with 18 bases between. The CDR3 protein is CATSESRLSASEQFF. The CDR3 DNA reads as TGTGCCACCAGTGAGAGTAGGCTAAGCGCATCTGAGCAGTTCTTC.

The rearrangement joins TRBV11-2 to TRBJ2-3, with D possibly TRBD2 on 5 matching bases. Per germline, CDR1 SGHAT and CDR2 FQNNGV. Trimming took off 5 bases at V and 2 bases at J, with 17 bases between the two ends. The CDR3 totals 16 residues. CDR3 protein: CASSPRRVGVTDTQYF. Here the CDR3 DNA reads TGTGCCAGCAGCCCCCGTAGAGTGGGAGTCACAGATACGCAGTATTTT. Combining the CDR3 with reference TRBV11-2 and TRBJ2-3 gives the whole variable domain EAGVAQSPRYKIIEKRQSVAFWCNPISGHATLYWYQQILGQGPKLLIQFQNNGVVDDSQLPKDRFSAERLKGVDSTLKIQPAKLEDSAVYLCASSPRRVGVTDTQYFGPGTRLTVL.

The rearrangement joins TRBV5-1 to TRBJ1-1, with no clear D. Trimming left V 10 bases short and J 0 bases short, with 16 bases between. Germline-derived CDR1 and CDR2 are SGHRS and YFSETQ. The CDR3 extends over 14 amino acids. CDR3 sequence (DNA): TGCGCCTCCCGGGAGACAATGATGAACACTGAAGCTTTCTTT. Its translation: CASRETMMNTEAFF.

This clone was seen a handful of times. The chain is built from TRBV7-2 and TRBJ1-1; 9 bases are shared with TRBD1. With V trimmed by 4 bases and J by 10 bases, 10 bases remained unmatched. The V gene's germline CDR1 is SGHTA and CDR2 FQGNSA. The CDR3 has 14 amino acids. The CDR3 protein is CASSSPGQGSRAFF. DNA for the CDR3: TGTGCCAGCAGCTCCCCGGGACAGGGATCCCGAGCTTTCTTT.

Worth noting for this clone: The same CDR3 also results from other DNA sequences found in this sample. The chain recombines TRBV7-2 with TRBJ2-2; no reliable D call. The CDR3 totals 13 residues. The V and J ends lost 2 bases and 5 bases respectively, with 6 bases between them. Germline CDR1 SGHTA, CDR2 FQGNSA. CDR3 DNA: TGTGCCAGCAGCTTATTACGGACCGGGGAGCTGTTTTTT. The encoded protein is CASSLLRTGELFF.

CDR3 in amino acids: CASSQAVGNRAGNTIYF. The CDR3 nucleotides are TGTGCCAGCAGCCAAGCGGTCGGAAACAGGGCTGGAAACACCATATATTTT. This chain links TRBV4-2 with TRBJ1-3; maybe TRBD1 (6 bases). The CDR3 has 17 amino acids. Germline V CDR1 and CDR2: LGHNA, YNFKEQ. The ends were cut back, 1 base at V and 2 bases at J, with 15 bases in the middle.

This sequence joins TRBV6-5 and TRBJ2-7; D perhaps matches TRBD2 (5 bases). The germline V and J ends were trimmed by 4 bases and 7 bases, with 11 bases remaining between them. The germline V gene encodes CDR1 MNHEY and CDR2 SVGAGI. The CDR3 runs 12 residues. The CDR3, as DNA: TGTGCCAGCAGTTCCCCCCCGGGAGAGCAGTACTTC. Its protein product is CASSSPPGEQYF.

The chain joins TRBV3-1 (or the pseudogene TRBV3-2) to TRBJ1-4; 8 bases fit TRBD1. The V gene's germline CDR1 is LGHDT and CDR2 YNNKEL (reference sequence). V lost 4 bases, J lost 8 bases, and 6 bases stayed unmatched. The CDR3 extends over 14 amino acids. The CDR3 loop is CASSRRTGLEKLFF. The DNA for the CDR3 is TGTGCCAGCAGCCGGCGGACAGGGCTCGAAAAACTGTTTTTT.

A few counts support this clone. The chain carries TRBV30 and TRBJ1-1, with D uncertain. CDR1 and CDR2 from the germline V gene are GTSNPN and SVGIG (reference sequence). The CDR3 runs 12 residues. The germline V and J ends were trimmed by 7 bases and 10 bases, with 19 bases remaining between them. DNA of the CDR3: TGTGCCTTTGCTCCTACCAAGGAGGGAGCTTTCTTT. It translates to CAFAPTKEGAFF.

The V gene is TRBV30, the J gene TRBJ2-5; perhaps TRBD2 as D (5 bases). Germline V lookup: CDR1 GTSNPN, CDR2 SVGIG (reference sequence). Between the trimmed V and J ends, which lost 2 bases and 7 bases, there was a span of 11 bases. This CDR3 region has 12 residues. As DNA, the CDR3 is TGTGCCTGGAGTTCCGGGGTTGGGACCCAGTACTTC. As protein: CAWSSGVGTQYF.

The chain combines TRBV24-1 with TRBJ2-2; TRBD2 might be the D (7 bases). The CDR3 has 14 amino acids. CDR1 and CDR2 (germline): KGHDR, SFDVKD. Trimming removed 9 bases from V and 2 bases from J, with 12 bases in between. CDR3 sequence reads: CATGRGLNTGELFF. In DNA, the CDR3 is TGTGCCACCGGGCGGGGGCTTAACACCGGGGAGCTGTTTTTT.

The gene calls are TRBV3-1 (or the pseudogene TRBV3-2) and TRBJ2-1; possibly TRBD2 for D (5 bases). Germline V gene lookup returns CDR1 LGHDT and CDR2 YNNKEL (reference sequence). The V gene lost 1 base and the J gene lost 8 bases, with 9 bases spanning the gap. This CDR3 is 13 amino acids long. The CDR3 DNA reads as TGTGCCAGCAGCCAAGGTAGGACTTATGAGCAGTTCTTC. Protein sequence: CASSQGRTYEQFF.

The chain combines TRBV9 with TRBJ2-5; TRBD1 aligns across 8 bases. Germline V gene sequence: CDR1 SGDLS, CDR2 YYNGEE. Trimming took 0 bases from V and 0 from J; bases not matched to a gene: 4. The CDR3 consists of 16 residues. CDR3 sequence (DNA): TGTGCCAGCAGCGTAGCAGGACAGGGAAACCAAGAGACCCAGTACTTC. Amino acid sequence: CASSVAGQGNQETQYF.

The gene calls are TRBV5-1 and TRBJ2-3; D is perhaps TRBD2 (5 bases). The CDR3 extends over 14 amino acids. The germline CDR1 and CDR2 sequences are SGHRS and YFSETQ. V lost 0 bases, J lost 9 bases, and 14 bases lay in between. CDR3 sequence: CASSLEWASWTQYF. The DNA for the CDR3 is TGCGCCAGCAGCTTGGAGTGGGCTAGCTGGACGCAGTATTTT.